The TCR beta chain under discussion was sequenced for a study of T cells in Graves' hyperthyroidism and ophthalmopathy. This clonotype was observed at least ten times. Cells are PBMCs isolated from over 7.5 ml of fresh blood. RNA transcripts gave rise to amplified TCR beta CDR3 regions. First-round RT-PCR targeting the TCR CDR3 was performed with the HTBI primer set. Using its own MiXCR run on the multiplex PCR reads, TCRdb lists one record per CDR3 protein. The table includes more than 550,000 distinct CDR3 sequences, roughly a sixth detected once. The sequence was collected from a woman between 45 and 60 years old with Graves' hyperthyroidism that later progressed to Graves' ophthalmopathy. Material: blood.

CDR3 residues: CASSLVGGALYGYTF. In DNA, the CDR3 is TGTGCCAGCAGCTTAGTGGGAGGGGCGCTCTATGGCTACACCTTC. V and J are TRBV7-8 and TRBJ1-2; D perhaps matches TRBD1 (5 bases). In germline, CDR1 is SGHVS, CDR2 FQNEAQ. Trimming cost V 1 base and J 4 bases, with 13 bases left between them. The CDR3 totals 15 residues.